This TCR beta chain was recorded in a study of T cells in Graves' hyperthyroidism and ophthalmopathy. The study, taken as a whole, reports: Most thyroid clonotypes expanded above 0.001 appeared in blood too.

V gave up 0 bases and J gave up 6 bases; unmatched junction bases: 9. Germline CDR1 reads MNHEY; CDR2 reads SMNVEV (reference sequence). The CDR3 loop spans 16 amino acids. From RNA transcripts, TCR beta CDR3 regions were amplified. HTBI primers were used for first-round RT-PCR of the TCR CDR3. TCRdb re-called the multiplex PCR reads with MiXCR, one entry per CDR3 protein. The profile covers about 300,000 distinct CDR3 sequences, with around 25% appearing a single time and approximately 30% taken by the ten largest. This clonotype was counted at least ten times. The antigen is not known. The TCR sequence derives from a man aged 35 to 55 with Graves' hyperthyroidism that later progressed to Graves' ophthalmopathy. Input material: blood. The chain combines TRBV27 with TRBJ2-5, with 8 bases aligning to TRBD2. CDR3 sequence (DNA): TGTGCCAGCAGTTTATCCGGCGGGAGGAGACCCAAGACCCAGTACTTC. This gives the protein CASSLSGGRRPKTQYF.